This T cell receptor (beta chain) was obtained from a study of blood T cell repertoires in COVID-19. Background on the study: Donors in the United States, Italy and Spain gave samples during acute or convalescent COVID-19.

The CDR3 sequence is 17 residues long. Using immunoSEQ multiplex PCR, the repertoire was profiled, and TCRdb retains in-frame clones only, with some absent. The sample includes fewer than 120,000 clones, about 88% of them seen just once. The sequence derives from a woman between 50 and 59 years old with acute or convalescent COVID-19. The V call is TRBV21-1, the J call TRBJ2-7; the D call of TRBD2 is as the table states it, not checked on the DNA. TRBV21-1 is a pseudogene locus. Specimen: peripheral blood. CDR3 in amino acids: CASSKGATRLSWYEQYF. In nucleotides, the CDR3 is TGTGCCAGCAGCAAAGGAGCTACCCGACTCTCTTGGTACGAGCAGTACTTC.